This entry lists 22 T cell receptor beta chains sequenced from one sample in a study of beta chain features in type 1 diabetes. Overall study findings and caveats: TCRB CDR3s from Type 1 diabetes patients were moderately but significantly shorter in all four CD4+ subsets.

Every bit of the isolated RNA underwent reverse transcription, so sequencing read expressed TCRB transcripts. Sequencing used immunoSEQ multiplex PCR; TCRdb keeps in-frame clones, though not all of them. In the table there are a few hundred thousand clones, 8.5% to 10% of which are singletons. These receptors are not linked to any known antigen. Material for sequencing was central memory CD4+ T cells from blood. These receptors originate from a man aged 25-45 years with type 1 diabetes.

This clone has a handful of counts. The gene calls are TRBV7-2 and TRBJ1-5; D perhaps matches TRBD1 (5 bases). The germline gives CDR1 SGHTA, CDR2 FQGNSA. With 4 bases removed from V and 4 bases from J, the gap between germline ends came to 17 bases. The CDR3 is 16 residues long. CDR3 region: CASSSTVGGVNQPQHF. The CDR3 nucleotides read TGTGCCAGCAGCTCGACGGTGGGGGGAGTGAATCAGCCCCAGCATTTT.

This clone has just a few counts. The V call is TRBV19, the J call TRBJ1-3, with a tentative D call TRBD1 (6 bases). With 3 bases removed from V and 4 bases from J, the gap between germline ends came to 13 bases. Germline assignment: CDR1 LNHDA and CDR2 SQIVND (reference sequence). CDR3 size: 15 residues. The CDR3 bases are TGTGCCAGTAGTATCGACGGGACATTAGGAAACACCATATATTTT. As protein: CASSIDGTLGNTIYF.

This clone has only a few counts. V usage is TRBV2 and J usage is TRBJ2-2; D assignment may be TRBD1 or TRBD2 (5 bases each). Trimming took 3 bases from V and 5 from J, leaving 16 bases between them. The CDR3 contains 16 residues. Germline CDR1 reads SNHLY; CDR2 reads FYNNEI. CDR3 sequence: CASSDRGARGTGELFF. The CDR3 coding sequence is TGTGCCAGCAGTGATCGAGGGGCCAGAGGAACCGGGGAGCTGTTTTTT.

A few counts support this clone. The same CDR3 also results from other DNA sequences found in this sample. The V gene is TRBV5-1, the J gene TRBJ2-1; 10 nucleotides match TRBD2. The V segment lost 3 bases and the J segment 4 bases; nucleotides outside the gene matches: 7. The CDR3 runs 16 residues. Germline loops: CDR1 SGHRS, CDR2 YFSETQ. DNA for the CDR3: TGCGCCAGCAGCTCGAGACTAGCGGGCCTTTACAATGAGCAGTTCTTC. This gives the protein CASSSRLAGLYNEQFF.

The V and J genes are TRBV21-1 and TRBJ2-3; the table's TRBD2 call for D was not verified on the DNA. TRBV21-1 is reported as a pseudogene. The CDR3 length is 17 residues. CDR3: CASSKVQAGGYIDTQYF. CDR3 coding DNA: TGTGCCAGCAGCAAAGTTCAAGCGGGAGGGTATATAGATACGCAGTATTTT.

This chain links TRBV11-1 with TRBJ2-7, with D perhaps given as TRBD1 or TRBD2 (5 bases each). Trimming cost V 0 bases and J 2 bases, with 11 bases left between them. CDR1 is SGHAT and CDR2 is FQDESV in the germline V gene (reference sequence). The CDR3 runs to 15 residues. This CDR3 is CASSLASGTAYEQYF. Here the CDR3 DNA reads TGTGCCAGCAGCTTAGCGTCCGGGACGGCCTACGAGCAGTACTTC.

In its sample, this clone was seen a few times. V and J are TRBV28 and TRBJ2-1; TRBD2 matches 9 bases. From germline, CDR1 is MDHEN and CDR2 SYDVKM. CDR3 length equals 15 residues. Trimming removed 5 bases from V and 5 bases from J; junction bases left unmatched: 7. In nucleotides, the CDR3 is TGTGCCAGCAGTGTGCCCGGGACTAGCAACAATGAGCAGTTCTTC. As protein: CASSVPGTSNNEQFF.

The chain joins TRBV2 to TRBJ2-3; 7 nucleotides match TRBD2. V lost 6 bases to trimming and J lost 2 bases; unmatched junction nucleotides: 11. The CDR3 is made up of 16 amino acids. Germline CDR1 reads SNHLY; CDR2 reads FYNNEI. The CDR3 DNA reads TGTGCCAGCAGCTCATACGGGAGGCGGATCACAGATACGCAGTATTTT. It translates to CASSSYGRRITDTQYF. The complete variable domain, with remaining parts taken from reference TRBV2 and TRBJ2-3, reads EPEVTQTPSHQVTQMGQEVILRCVPISNHLYFYWYRQILGQKVEFLVSFYNNEISEKSEIFDDQFSVERPDGSNFTLKIRSTKLEDSAMYFCASSSYGRRITDTQYFGPGTRLTVL.

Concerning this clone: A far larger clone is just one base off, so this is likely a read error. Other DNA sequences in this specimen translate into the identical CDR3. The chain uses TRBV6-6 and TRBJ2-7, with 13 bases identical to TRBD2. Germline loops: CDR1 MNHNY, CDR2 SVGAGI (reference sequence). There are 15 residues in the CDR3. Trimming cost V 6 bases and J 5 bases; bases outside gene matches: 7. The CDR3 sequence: CASSEGTSGNNEQYF. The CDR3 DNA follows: TGTGCCAGCAGCGAAGGGACTAGCGGGAATAACGAGCAGTACTTC.

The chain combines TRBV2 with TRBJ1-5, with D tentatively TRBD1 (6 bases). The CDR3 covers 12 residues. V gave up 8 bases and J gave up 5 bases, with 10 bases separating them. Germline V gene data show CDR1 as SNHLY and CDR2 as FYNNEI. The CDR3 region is CASWDTYQPQHF. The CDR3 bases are TGTGCCAGCTGGGACACCTATCAGCCCCAGCATTTT.

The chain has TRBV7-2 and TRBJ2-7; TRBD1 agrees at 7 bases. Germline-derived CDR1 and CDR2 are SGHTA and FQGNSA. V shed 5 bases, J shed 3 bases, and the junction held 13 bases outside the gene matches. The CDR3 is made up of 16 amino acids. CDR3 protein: CASSVTRGTESYEQYF. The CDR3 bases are TGTGCCAGCAGCGTTACTCGAGGGACAGAAAGCTACGAGCAGTACTTC.

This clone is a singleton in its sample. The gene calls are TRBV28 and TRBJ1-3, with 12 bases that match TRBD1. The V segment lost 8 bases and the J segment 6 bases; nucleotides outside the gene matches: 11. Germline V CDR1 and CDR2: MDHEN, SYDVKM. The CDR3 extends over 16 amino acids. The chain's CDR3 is CASLTPGQGALNTIYF. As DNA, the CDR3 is TGTGCCAGCCTGACTCCGGGACAGGGGGCACTAAACACCATATATTTT. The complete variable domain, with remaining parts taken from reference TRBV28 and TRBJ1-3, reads DVKVTQSSRYLVKRTGEKVFLECVQDMDHENMFWYRQDPGLGLRLIYFSYDVKMKEKGDIPEGYSVSREKKERFSLILESASTNQTSMYLCASLTPGQGALNTIYFGEGSWLTVV.

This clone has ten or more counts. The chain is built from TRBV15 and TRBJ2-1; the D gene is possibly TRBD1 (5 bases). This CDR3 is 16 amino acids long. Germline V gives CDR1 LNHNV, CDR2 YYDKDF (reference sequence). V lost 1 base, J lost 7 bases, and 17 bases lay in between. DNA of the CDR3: TGTGCCACCAGCAGAGGTGACAGCCTTCTAATGAATGAGCAGTTCTTC. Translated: CATSRGDSLLMNEQFF.

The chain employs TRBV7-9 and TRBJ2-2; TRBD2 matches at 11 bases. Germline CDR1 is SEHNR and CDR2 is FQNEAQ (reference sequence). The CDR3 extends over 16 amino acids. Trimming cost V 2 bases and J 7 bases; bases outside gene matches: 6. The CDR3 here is CASSLLAGGPHGELFF. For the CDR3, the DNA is TGTGCCAGCAGCTTATTAGCGGGAGGGCCCCACGGGGAGCTGTTTTTT.

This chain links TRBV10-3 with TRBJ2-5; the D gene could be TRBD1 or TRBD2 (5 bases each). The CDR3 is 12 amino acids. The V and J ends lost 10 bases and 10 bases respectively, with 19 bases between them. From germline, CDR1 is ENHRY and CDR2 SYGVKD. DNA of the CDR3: TGTGCCAGCAGCCGGGACGGGCAAATCCAGTACTTC. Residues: CASSRDGQIQYF.

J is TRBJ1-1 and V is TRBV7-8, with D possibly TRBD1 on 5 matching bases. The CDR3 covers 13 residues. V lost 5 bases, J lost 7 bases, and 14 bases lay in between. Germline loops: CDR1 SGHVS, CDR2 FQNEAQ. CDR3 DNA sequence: TGTGCCAGCAGCACACGACAGAGGGTTGAAGCTTTCTTT. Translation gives CASSTRQRVEAFF.

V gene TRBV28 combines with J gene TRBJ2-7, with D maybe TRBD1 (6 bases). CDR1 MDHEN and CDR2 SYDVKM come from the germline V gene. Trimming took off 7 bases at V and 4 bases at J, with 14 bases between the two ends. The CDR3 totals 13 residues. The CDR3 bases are TGTGCCAGCAAAAGGACAGATACTTACGAGCAGTACTTC. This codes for CASKRTDTYEQYF.

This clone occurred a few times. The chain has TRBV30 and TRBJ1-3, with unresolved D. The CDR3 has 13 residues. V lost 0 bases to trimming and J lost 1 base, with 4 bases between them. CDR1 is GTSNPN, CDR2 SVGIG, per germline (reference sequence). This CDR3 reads CAWSVWSGNTIYF. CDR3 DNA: TGTGCCTGGAGTGTATGGTCTGGAAACACCATATATTTT.

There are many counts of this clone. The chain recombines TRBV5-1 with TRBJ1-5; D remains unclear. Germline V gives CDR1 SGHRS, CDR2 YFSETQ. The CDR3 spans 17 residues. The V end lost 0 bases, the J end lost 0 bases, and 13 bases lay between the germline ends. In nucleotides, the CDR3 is TGCGCCAGCAGCTTGGGTCTCAGAGACTATAGCAATCAGCCCCAGCATTTT. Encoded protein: CASSLGLRDYSNQPQHF.

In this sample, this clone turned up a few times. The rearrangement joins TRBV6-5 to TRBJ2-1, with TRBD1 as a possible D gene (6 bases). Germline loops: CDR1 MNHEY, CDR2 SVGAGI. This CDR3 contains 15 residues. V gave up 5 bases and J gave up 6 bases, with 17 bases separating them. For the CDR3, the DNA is TGTGCCAGCAGTCTACAGGGCCCGGCGGCCAATGAGCAGTTCTTC. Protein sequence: CASSLQGPAANEQFF.

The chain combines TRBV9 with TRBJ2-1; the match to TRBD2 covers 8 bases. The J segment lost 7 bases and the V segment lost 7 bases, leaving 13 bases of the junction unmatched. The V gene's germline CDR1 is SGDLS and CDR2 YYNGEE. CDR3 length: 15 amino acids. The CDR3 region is CASGPREGVINEQFF. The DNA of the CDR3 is TGTGCCAGCGGACCCCGGGAGGGGGTAATAAATGAGCAGTTCTTC.

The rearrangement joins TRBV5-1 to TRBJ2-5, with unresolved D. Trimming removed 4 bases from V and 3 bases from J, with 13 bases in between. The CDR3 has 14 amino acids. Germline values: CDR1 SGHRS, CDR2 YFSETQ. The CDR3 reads CASSHTGDKETQYF. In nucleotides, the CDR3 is TGCGCCAGCAGCCATACCGGAGACAAAGAGACCCAGTACTTC.